This T cell receptor (beta chain) is from a study of graft-versus-host responses after intestinal transplantation. Study overall: Tacrolimus and steroids were given for 2 to 3 years to all recipients after anti-thymocyte globulin induction. Study observations and caveats: GvH clones appeared in recipient marrow, some first in ileum or blood. When patients had graft-donor T cell macrochimerism, their allografts held high graft-versus-host to host-versus-graft clonal ratios.

Using immunoSEQ multiplex PCR, the repertoire was profiled, and TCRdb retains in-frame clones only, with some absent. The profile shows approximately 100,000 clones, roughly 86% of them singletons. Losses at the gene ends were 4 bases for V and 5 bases for J; bases not matched to a gene: 5. Germline lookup yields CDR1 MDHEN and CDR2 SYDVKM. The CDR3 is 16 amino acids. In the case of this clone: Its specificity is not known.

This chain connects TRBV28 to TRBJ1-6; 10 positions match TRBD1. This sequence originates from a human patient who received an intestinal transplant, so some T cells may come from the graft donor. The source material was PBMCs, sampled 255 days after intestinal transplant. Written as DNA, the CDR3 is TGTGCCAGCAGTTCGGGACAGGGGATGAATAATTCACCCCTCCACTTT. Translated: CASSSGQGMNNSPLHF.